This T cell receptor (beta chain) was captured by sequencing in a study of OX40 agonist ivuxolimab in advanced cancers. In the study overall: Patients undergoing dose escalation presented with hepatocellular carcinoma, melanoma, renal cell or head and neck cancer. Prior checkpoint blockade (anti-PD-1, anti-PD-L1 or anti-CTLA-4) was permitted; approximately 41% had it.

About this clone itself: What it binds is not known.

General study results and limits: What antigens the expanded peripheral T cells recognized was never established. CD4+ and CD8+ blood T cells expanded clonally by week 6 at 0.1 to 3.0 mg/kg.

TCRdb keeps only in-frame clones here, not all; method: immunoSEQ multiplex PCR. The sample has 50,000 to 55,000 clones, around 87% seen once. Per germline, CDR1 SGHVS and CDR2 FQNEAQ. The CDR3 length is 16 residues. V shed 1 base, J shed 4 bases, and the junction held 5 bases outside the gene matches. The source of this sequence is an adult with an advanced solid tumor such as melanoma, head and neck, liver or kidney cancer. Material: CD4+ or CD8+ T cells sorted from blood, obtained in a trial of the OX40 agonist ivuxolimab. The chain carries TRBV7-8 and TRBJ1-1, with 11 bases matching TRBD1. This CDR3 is CASSLVGTGGSTEAFF. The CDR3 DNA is TGTGCCAGCAGCTTAGTCGGGACAGGGGGTTCCACTGAAGCTTTCTTT.